Listed here are 2 T cell receptor beta chains from one sample, sequenced in a study of shared clonotypes between healthy human individuals (dated by TCRdb to between 2020 and 2021). The library was obtained by the immunoSEQ multiplex PCR assay. TCRdb retrieved this table from immuneACCESS and kept in-frame rearrangements only. Not all clones are present; in checked studies, unresolved V genes account for under half, and no reason is known for the remainder. The sample records over a million clones, roughly 96% of which are singletons. Jointly, the top ten make up roughly 1.1% of the sample. The specimen was naive CD4+ T cells sorted from blood. What this sample's cell subset or site label stands for: CD45RA+ positively selected. These receptors all stem from a man aged 25-45 years in good health.

This clone has only one observation. This chain links TRBV2 with TRBJ2-7; D perhaps matches TRBD2 (6 bases). CDR1 is SNHLY, CDR2 FYNNEI, per germline. CDR3 length equals 20 residues. Trimming stripped 9 bases from V and 3 bases from J, with 36 bases between. The CDR3 loop reads CASRWDGMSFRDWNHYEQYF. Here the CDR3 DNA reads TGTGCCAGTAGGTGGGACGGTATGTCGTTTCGGGACTGGAACCACTACGAGCAGTACTTC. Full variable domain (outside the CDR3, taken from reference TRBV2 and TRBJ2-7): EPEVTQTPSHQVTQMGQEVILRCVPISNHLYFYWYRQILGQKVEFLVSFYNNEISEKSEIFDDQFSVERPDGSNFTLKIRSTKLEDSAMYFCASRWDGMSFRDWNHYEQYFGPGTRLTVT.

The chain carries TRBV7-2 and TRBJ1-5; unclear D gene. This CDR3 has 12 amino acids. The germline CDR1 and CDR2 sequences are SGHTA and FQGNSA. The ends were cut back, 2 bases at V and 7 bases at J, with 6 bases in the middle. The CDR3 DNA is TGTGCCAGCAGCTTATACAGCCAGCCCCAGCATTTT. It translates to CASSLYSQPQHF.